Each of the 24 T cell receptor beta chains below was sequenced from the same sample in a study of human T cells and chemical hapten exposure. Each CDR3 protein gets one entry after TCRdb re-called the RACE reads with MiXCR. The sample carries 380,000 or so distinct CDR3 sequences, 5% to 6.5% recorded once. Time point given: pre-sensitization, week 0. Noted treatment: therapeutic diphenylcyclopropenone sensitization with weekly scalp DPC. This sample comprised whole blood, obtained in connection with sensitization to the hapten diphenylcyclopropenone (DPC). The source is a woman younger than 30 with alopecia areata. Some clones in this sample may be carry-over from other donors' samples.

This clonotype occurred many times. The rearrangement links TRBV28 to TRBJ2-2; 7 positions agree with TRBD1. Germline-derived CDR1 and CDR2 are MDHEN and SYDVKM. The CDR3 runs 17 residues. V trimming: 5 bases; J trimming: 0 bases; junction bases outside the gene matches: 9. The CDR3 DNA follows: TGTGCCAGCAGTACGACAGGGAAAGGGCCGAACACCGGGGAGCTGTTTTTT. It yields the protein CASSTTGKGPNTGELFF.

In its sample, this clonotype was seen many times. The chain employs TRBV10-3 and TRBJ1-1; D might be TRBD1 (5 bases). Deletions cut 0 bases from V and 5 bases from J, with 10 bases between. There are 14 residues in the CDR3. The germline V gene encodes CDR1 ENHRY and CDR2 SYGVKD. The CDR3 bases are TGTGCCATCAGTGAGTCGCAGGGAAGGACTGAAGCTTTCTTT. It specifies CAISESQGRTEAFF.

This clonotype was observed many times. The V and J genes are TRBV4-3 and TRBJ2-3; TRBD2 aligns across 10 bases. Trimming cost V 3 bases and J 4 bases; bases outside gene matches: 4. The CDR3 has 15 residues. CDR1 LGHNA and CDR2 YSLEER come from the germline V gene. In nucleotides, the CDR3 is TGCGCCAGCAGCCAGGGACTAGCGAGGCCAGATACGCAGTATTTT. Its translation: CASSQGLARPDTQYF.

The table lists this clonotype with many counts. The chain uses TRBV6-5 and TRBJ2-3, with 8 bases aligning to TRBD2. The germline V gene has CDR1 MNHEY and CDR2 SVGAGI. Trimming removed 8 bases from V and 2 bases from J; junction bases left unmatched: 6. The CDR3 loop spans 14 amino acids. Written as DNA, the CDR3 is TGTGCCAGCTGCCGGGGGGGGCCCACAGATACGCAGTATTTT. Translating it yields CASCRGGPTDTQYF.

This clonotype was counted only a few times. This chain connects TRBV7-2 to TRBJ2-3; 7 nucleotides line up with TRBD1. J was trimmed by 2 bases and V by 5 bases; bases with no gene match: 10. CDR1 is SGHTA, CDR2 FQGNSA, per germline. The CDR3 spans 16 residues. In DNA form, the CDR3 reads TGTGCCAGCAGCGCCAGACAGGGACAAGTCACAGATACGCAGTATTTT. Translating gives CASSARQGQVTDTQYF.

The chain couples TRBV10-3 to TRBJ1-6; TRBD1 agrees at 8 bases. With 0 bases clipped from V and 10 bases from J, the junction kept 5 bases outside the gene matches. This CDR3 has 15 residues. Germline CDR1 reads ENHRY; CDR2 reads SYGVKD. The CDR3 DNA reads TGTGCCATCAGTGAGTCCGGACAGGGACGGTCACCCCTCCACTTT. It codes for CAISESGQGRSPLHF.

This clonotype was recorded a few times. The rearrangement joins TRBV5-4 to TRBJ2-5, with unresolved D. The V gene lost 4 bases and the J gene lost 7 bases, with 17 bases spanning the gap. The CDR3 runs to 14 residues. Germline V gene lookup returns CDR1 SGHNT and CDR2 YYREEE (reference sequence). In nucleotides, the CDR3 is TGTGCCAGCAGCCCTACTAATCAGCCGGGGACCCAGTACTTC. As protein: CASSPTNQPGTQYF.

In its sample, this clonotype was seen many times. This rearrangement joins TRBV9 to TRBJ1-1; D is unresolved. The germline gives CDR1 SGDLS, CDR2 YYNGEE. There are 13 residues in the CDR3. The germline V and J ends were trimmed by 0 bases and 0 bases, with 3 bases remaining between them. The CDR3 DNA sequence: TGTGCCAGCAGCGTAGACGTGAACACTGAAGCTTTCTTT. Translating gives CASSVDVNTEAFF.

The chain has TRBV7-2 and TRBJ2-5; 8 bases line up with TRBD1. The CDR3 is 15 amino acids. V was pared by 6 bases and J by 3 bases, with 9 bases of the junction left unmatched. Germline values: CDR1 SGHTA, CDR2 FQGNSA. CDR3 nucleotides: TGTGCCAGCAGGTGGACAGGGTATGGGGAAGAGACCCAGTACTTC. Its protein is CASRWTGYGEETQYF.

This clonotype occurred many times. The chain uses TRBV12-3 or TRBV12-4 and TRBJ1-5; unclear D gene. V gave up 10 bases and J gave up 6 bases, with 22 bases separating them. The CDR3 sequence is 15 residues long. CDR3 sequence (DNA): TGTGCCACCGCCCCCGCCCTCGGATTCGGTCAGCCCCAGCATTTT. Residues: CATAPALGFGQPQHF.

This clonotype was counted a few times. This chain joins TRBV6-6 and TRBJ1-1; 9 positions agree with TRBD1. Germline V CDR1 and CDR2: MNHNY, SVGAGI (reference sequence). The CDR3 contains 14 residues. V was clipped by 7 bases and J by 7 bases; unmatched bases: 10. In nucleotides, the CDR3 is TGTGCCAGCACCAAAGGGACAGGGCTTCTTGAAGCTTTCTTT. This sequence encodes CASTKGTGLLEAFF.

This clonotype was seen a few times. The chain has TRBV24-1 and TRBJ1-2; D is uncertain. Germline loops: CDR1 KGHDR, CDR2 SFDVKD. Trimming removed 12 bases from V and 0 bases from J, with 16 bases in between. There are 14 residues in the CDR3. CDR3 sequence reads: CASARTVANYGYTF. The CDR3 nucleotides are TGTGCCTCAGCAAGGACCGTAGCTAACTATGGCTACACCTTC.

This clonotype came up a few times. V usage is TRBV13 and J usage is TRBJ2-1; 15 bases fit TRBD2. The CDR3 has 17 residues. The germline gives CDR1 PRHDT, CDR2 FYEKMQ (reference sequence). V lost 5 bases to trimming and J lost 0 bases; unmatched junction nucleotides: 2. The chain's CDR3 is CASSPGLAGGSYNEQFF. As DNA, the CDR3 is TGTGCCAGCAGCCCGGGACTAGCGGGGGGCTCCTACAATGAGCAGTTCTTC.

This clonotype came up many times. The V call is TRBV5-6, the J call TRBJ2-1; D may match TRBD1 or TRBD2 (6 bases each). V was cut by 5 bases and J by 1 base, with 13 bases left in between. Germline CDR1 and CDR2: SGHDT and YYEEEE. The CDR3 has 15 residues. The CDR3 sequence is CASSHQGGSYNEQFF. Written as DNA, the CDR3 is TGTGCCAGCAGTCACCAAGGGGGGTCCTACAATGAGCAGTTCTTC.

The sample holds many counts of this clonotype. The chain combines TRBV6-2 or TRBV6-3 with TRBJ2-3; 10 bases fit TRBD2. From germline, CDR1 is MNHEY and CDR2 SVGEGT. This CDR3 is built from 17 residues. V dropped 5 bases and J dropped 0; count of bases not matched to a gene: 8. CDR3 nucleotide sequence: TGTGCCAGCAGTATATTAGCGGGGGGCCCCAGCACAGATACGCAGTATTTT. Its protein is CASSILAGGPSTDTQYF.

This clonotype has ten or more counts. The chain employs TRBV20-1 and TRBJ1-1, with 10 nucleotides matching TRBD1. Trimming removed 6 bases from V and 3 bases from J; junction bases left unmatched: 1. This CDR3 has 12 amino acids. Per the germline V gene, CDR1 is DFQATT and CDR2 is SNEGSKA (reference sequence). CDR3 nucleotides: TGCAGTGCAGGACAGGGGGACACTGAAGCTTTCTTT. Amino acids: CSAGQGDTEAFF.

DNA for the CDR3: TGTGCCAGCAGTTCCCCCGGGTCACCCCTCCACTTT. Encoded protein: CASSSPGSPLHF. The J gene is TRBJ1-6, the V gene TRBV12-3 or TRBV12-4; D not resolved. V gave up 4 bases and J gave up 10 bases, with 8 bases separating them. CDR3 length: 12 residues.

This clonotype was observed at least ten times. The chain is built from TRBV4-3 and TRBJ2-1; no clear D. Germline V gene sequence: CDR1 LGHNA, CDR2 YSLEER. CDR3 length: 14 residues. The V end was cut by 0 bases, the J end by 7 bases, with 10 bases between. CDR3 residues: CASSQDGLNNEQFF. The CDR3 DNA is TGCGCCAGCAGCCAAGATGGGTTAAATAATGAGCAGTTCTTC.

This clonotype was counted only a few times. CDR3 nucleotides: TGTGCCAGCCGGGGGACAGGGCACTACGAGCAGTACTTC. Translation: CASRGTGHYEQYF. The V gene is TRBV12-3 or TRBV12-4, the J gene TRBJ2-7; 9 bases agree with TRBD1. CDR3 size: 13 residues. Trimming took 8 bases from V and 3 from J; bases not matched to a gene: 5.

In regard to this clonotype: Given a much more abundant clone one base away, this may be a read error. CDR3 in amino acids: CASSRAYGGRLYGYTF. Here the CDR3 DNA reads TGTGCCAGCAGCCGTGCGTATGGGGGAAGGCTCTATGGCTACACCTTC. The chain carries TRBV12-3 or TRBV12-4 and TRBJ1-2; a weak D match, TRBD1 (5 bases). V lost 6 bases and J 4 bases, leaving 21 bases between the germline ends. This CDR3 is 16 amino acids long.

This rearrangement joins TRBV6-2 or TRBV6-3 to TRBJ2-5; the D gene is possibly TRBD1 (6 bases). The CDR3 extends over 13 amino acids. The germline V and J ends were trimmed by 2 bases and 5 bases, with 9 bases remaining between them. Per the germline V gene, CDR1 is MNHEY and CDR2 is SVGEGT. The CDR3 nucleotides are TGTGCCAGCAGTTACCTACAGGGCGAGACCCAGTACTTC. This codes for CASSYLQGETQYF.

The CDR3 DNA reads TGTGCCAGCAGTTTATTGCGCTTGGATACGCAGTATTTT. This gives the protein CASSLLRLDTQYF. J is TRBJ2-3 and V is TRBV27, with no clear D. The V gene's germline CDR1 is MNHEY and CDR2 SMNVEV (reference sequence). The CDR3 is made up of 13 amino acids. Trimming shortened V by 1 base and J by 6 bases, and 8 bases separated the two germline ends.

This clonotype was detected many times. The chain couples TRBV6-5 to TRBJ1-6; D call uncertain. The V gene's germline CDR1 is MNHEY and CDR2 SVGAGI. This CDR3 spans 13 amino acids. Trimming shortened V by 7 bases and J by 6 bases, and 10 bases separated the two germline ends. The CDR3 nucleotides read TGTGCCAGCACAAGGACGGCTAATTCACCCCTCCACTTT. Its translation: CASTRTANSPLHF.

This clonotype was seen more than once but under ten times. This chain joins TRBV6-2 or TRBV6-3 and TRBJ1-1; TRBD1 agrees at 7 bases. The CDR3 has 15 residues. V was pared by 6 bases and J by 1 base, with 8 bases of the junction left unmatched. Germline CDR1 is MNHEY and CDR2 is SVGEGT. CDR3 region: CASSPGGLGNTEAFF. Written as DNA, the CDR3 is TGTGCCAGCAGCCCAGGGGGGCTGGGGAACACTGAAGCTTTCTTT.